A single sample gave rise to the 14 T cell receptor beta chains below, sequenced in a study of CD8 T cells in ankylosing spondylitis. Study outcomes and limitations: About eight highly homologous variants made up a TCR beta motif that seemed to typify ankylosing spondylitis blood.

TCRdb used MiXCR to reprocess the 5' RACE reads, holding one entry per CDR3 protein. The sample includes hundreds of thousands of distinct CDR3 sequences, over 9.5% of them seen just once. These TCRs' antigens remain unknown. The sample consisted of blood, either unsorted or a sorted T cell fraction (not recorded which). The receptors originated from a male donor with ankylosing spondylitis.

This clonotype came up a few times. V is TRBV10-3 and J is TRBJ2-3; no clear D. The length of the CDR3 is 13 residues. Per germline, CDR1 ENHRY and CDR2 SYGVKD. V lost 6 bases and J lost 0, with 7 bases in between. The CDR3 nucleotides read TGTGCCATCAGGTCCACTAGCACAGATACGCAGTATTTT. Translated: CAIRSTSTDTQYF.

The gene calls are TRBV5-1 and TRBJ2-1; possibly TRBD2 for D (6 bases). The CDR3 contains 14 residues. V dropped 4 bases and J dropped 8 bases, with 16 bases sitting between them. The V gene's germline CDR1 is SGHRS and CDR2 YFSETQ. The CDR3: CASSKGLAVDEQFF. As DNA, the CDR3 is TGCGCCAGCAGCAAGGGACTCGCGGTCGATGAGCAGTTCTTC.

The chain links TRBV6-1 to TRBJ2-1; no reliable D call. The CDR3 runs to 13 residues. The V end was cut by 7 bases, the J end by 0 bases, with 7 bases between. CDR1 is MNHNS and CDR2 is SASEGT in the germline V gene. The CDR3 DNA follows: TGTGCCAGCACGCCGGCCTCCTACAATGAGCAGTTCTTC. Its translation is CASTPASYNEQFF.

This clonotype was seen only once. J is TRBJ2-1 and V is TRBV5-6; TRBD2 aligns across 8 bases. This CDR3 region has 17 residues. Trimming took 2 bases from V and 0 from J; bases not matched to a gene: 7. Per germline, CDR1 SGHDT and CDR2 YYEEEE. CDR3 sequence: CASSFSGIGSSYNEQFF. For the CDR3, the DNA is TGTGCCAGCAGCTTTAGCGGGATAGGGAGCTCCTACAATGAGCAGTTCTTC.

In its sample, this clonotype was seen a few times. The CDR3 loop is CASGRLGTQYF. As DNA, the CDR3 is TGTGCCAGCGGCCGACTAGGCACGCAGTATTTT. V usage is TRBV6-5 and J usage is TRBJ2-3; D may be TRBD2 (6 bases). V lost 8 bases and J lost 9, with 12 bases in between. The CDR3 is 11 amino acids. Germline CDR1 is MNHEY and CDR2 is SVGAGI.

This chain links TRBV6-5 with TRBJ1-5; D uncertain. Trimming cost V 3 bases and J 4 bases, with 10 bases left between them. This CDR3 is 14 amino acids long. Germline values: CDR1 MNHEY, CDR2 SVGAGI. The CDR3 DNA follows: TGTGCCAGCAGTTATTCGGCCGAGAATCAGCCCCAGCATTTT. Its translation is CASSYSAENQPQHF.

The sample holds a few counts of this clonotype. The chain uses TRBV29-1 and TRBJ1-1, with D unresolved. CDR1 is SQVTM and CDR2 is ANQGSEA in the germline V gene. The CDR3 has 13 amino acids. Trimming removed 4 bases from V and 5 bases from J, with 14 bases in between. This chain's CDR3 is CSVARGRGTEAFF. The CDR3 DNA reads as TGCAGCGTTGCCCGGGGAAGAGGTACTGAAGCTTTCTTT.

V and J are TRBV7-2 and TRBJ1-4, with TRBD1 as a possible D gene (5 bases). The CDR3 totals 13 residues. The V end lost 5 bases, the J end lost 4 bases, and 8 bases lay between the germline ends. The V gene's germline CDR1 is SGHTA and CDR2 FQGNSA. In DNA, the CDR3 is TGTGCCAGCAGCAAGGGGATTAATGAAAAACTGTTTTTT. Translation: CASSKGINEKLFF.

There are many counts of this clonotype. The chain joins TRBV7-2 to TRBJ1-1, with 7 bases matching TRBD1. The CDR3 consists of 13 residues. V dropped 5 bases and J dropped 6; count of bases not matched to a gene: 6. CDR1 is SGHTA, CDR2 FQGNSA, per germline. The CDR3 loop is CASSPDRDAEAFF. The CDR3 bases are TGTGCCAGCAGCCCTGACAGGGACGCTGAAGCTTTCTTT.

This clonotype was seen more than once but under ten times. The chain links TRBV20-1 to TRBJ2-3, with TRBD2 identical over 12 bases. Germline values: CDR1 DFQATT, CDR2 SNEGSKA (reference sequence). The CDR3 totals 15 residues. Trimming at V came to 3 bases and at J to 4 bases, leaving 5 bases not matched to a gene. The DNA of the CDR3 is TGCAGTGCTAGTCCTAGCGGGAGGGCCCCAGATACGCAGTATTTT. Its translation: CSASPSGRAPDTQYF.

The genes are TRBV6-5 and TRBJ2-1; 7 bases map to TRBD2. The V and J ends lost 4 bases and 3 bases, in that order; junction bases with no gene match: 12. The V gene's germline CDR1 is MNHEY and CDR2 SVGAGI. The CDR3 spans 17 residues. The CDR3 spells CASSSPGAGVRYNEQFF. The CDR3 DNA sequence: TGTGCCAGCAGTTCCCCTGGGGCGGGAGTGCGCTACAATGAGCAGTTCTTC.

V and J are TRBV5-4 and TRBJ1-1; TRBD1 is a possible D gene (6 bases). Germline CDR1 reads SGHNT; CDR2 reads YYREEE (reference sequence). There are 14 residues in the CDR3. V lost 4 bases and J 3 bases, leaving 13 bases between the germline ends. CDR3 in amino acids: CASSQTGLYTEAFF. CDR3 bases: TGTGCCAGCAGCCAAACAGGGCTTTACACTGAAGCTTTCTTT.

This clonotype has more than one count but fewer than ten. V and J are TRBV7-2 and TRBJ2-7; the match to TRBD2 covers 12 bases. CDR1 is SGHTA, CDR2 FQGNSA, per germline. Trimming at V came to 3 bases and at J to 7 bases, leaving 10 bases not matched to a gene. The CDR3 consists of 16 residues. The CDR3 nucleotides are TGTGCCAGCAGCTTTGGGCTAGCGGGAGGGCCGGAGGAGCAGTACTTC. The encoded protein is CASSFGLAGGPEEQYF. Complete variable domain (other parts from reference TRBV7-2 and TRBJ2-7): GAGVSQSPSNKVTEKGKDVELRCDPISGHTALYWYRQSLGQGLEFLIYFQGNSAPDKSGLPSDRFSAERTGGSVSTLTIQRTQQEDSAVYLCASSFGLAGGPEEQYFGPGTRLTVT.

The chain is built from TRBV4-3 and TRBJ1-5, with a tentative D call TRBD1 (6 bases). The V gene's germline CDR1 is LGHNA and CDR2 YSLEER. V dropped 3 bases and J dropped 2 bases, with 8 bases sitting between them. The CDR3 sequence is 14 residues long. CDR3: CASSHRTGNQPQHF. CDR3 sequence (DNA): TGCGCCAGCAGCCATCGGACAGGCAATCAGCCCCAGCATTTT.